This T cell receptor (beta chain) emerged from a study of beta chain features in type 1 diabetes. Study-wide findings and caveats: Any HLA-type effect on TCRB rearrangement remained unresolved here. Over-representation of high TCR-expressing cells was a possible consequence of cDNA sequencing. The study found moderately but significantly shorter TCRB CDR3s in all four CD4+ subsets of Type 1 diabetes patients.

cDNA synthesis used the whole RNA isolate, giving expressed TCRB sequences. Clones were read by immunoSEQ multiplex PCR, and TCRdb kept only the in-frame ones, dropping some. The sample has about 270,000 clones, roughly an eighth seen once. This clone was picked up a small number of times. Its antigen is currently unknown. Populations obtained by sorting all exceeded 98% purity. Sequenced input: naive CD4+ T cells from blood. This TCR was sampled from a man between 25 and 39 years old with type 1 diabetes.

The CDR3 region is CASSNQKNTEAFF. The DNA for the CDR3 is TGTGCCAGCAGTAACCAGAAGAACACTGAAGCTTTCTTT. V and J are TRBV7-9 and TRBJ1-1; D call uncertain. CDR1 and CDR2 (germline): SEHNR, FQNEAQ (reference sequence). The CDR3 has 13 amino acids. V was trimmed by 6 bases and J by 1 base, leaving 9 bases between them.